This T cell receptor (beta chain) was captured in a study of blood T cell repertoires in COVID-19. About the study: In each case, the material was cDNA or gDNA derived from T cells, B-cell-depleted T cells, or PBMCs.

Categorization into cohorts depended on clinical history that participants reported. CDR1 and CDR2 from the germline V gene are SGDLS and YYNGEE. The CDR3 consists of 16 residues. The V segment lost 0 bases and the J segment 5 bases; nucleotides outside the gene matches: 7. A single count supports this clone. Original processing methods: The authors estimated nucleated cell counts from reference gene primer amplification. Some clones are missing from TCRdb's copy, which holds only in-frame ones; the method was immunoSEQ multiplex PCR. That table is the source of V, J and clone size, and D and trimming were worked out from the DNA. The sample yields approximately 210,000 clones, 75% to 85% seen once.

The chain joins TRBV9 to TRBJ2-5, with 10 bases that match TRBD1. The sample was PBMCs or T cells enriched from blood (not recorded which). The sequence came from a man aged 40-55 years who had recovered from COVID-19. The CDR3 spells CASSVVGTGVGETQYF. CDR3 DNA sequence: TGTGCCAGCAGCGTAGTTGGGACAGGGGTAGGGGAGACCCAGTACTTC.